The source of this T cell receptor (beta chain) is a study of response to subunit inactivated influenza vaccine. This clonotype was detected ten times or more. Its antigen is as yet unknown. The CDR3 has 15 amino acids. Trimming cost V 0 bases and J 0 bases, with 10 bases left between them. Germline V lookup: CDR1 SGDLS, CDR2 YYNGEE. TCRdb used MiXCR to reprocess the RT-PCR reads, holding one entry per CDR3 protein. This sample carries 500,000 to 600,000 distinct CDR3 sequences, 12% of them seen once, and the ten largest clones take 9.5% to 13%. General study findings and limits: Authors suggested seasonal influenza vaccinations each recruit few new T cells.

This rearrangement joins TRBV9 to TRBJ2-7, with D possibly TRBD2 on 7 matching bases. Here the sequenced sample was PBMCs from blood, taken on the day of vaccination. The sequence came from a man aged 45-65 years who received an inactivated influenza vaccine. Here the CDR3 reads CASSVDGGPSYEQYF. CDR3 nucleotide sequence: TGTGCCAGCAGCGTAGACGGGGGGCCCTCCTACGAGCAGTACTTC.